The source of this T cell receptor beta chain is a study of T cells after yellow fever vaccination. Broader study findings: Only a small proportion of the clonotypes turned up in both the CD4 and the CD8 compartments, likely arising from convergent recombination. Contamination of FACS-sorted repertoires by abundant clonotypes from the bulk population could occur. Boosting was followed by the reappearance of most primary-vaccination clones (96% CD4, around 91% CD8).

The V segment lost 6 bases and the J segment 10 bases; nucleotides outside the gene matches: 11. The CDR3 loop spans 14 amino acids. Germline loops: CDR1 KGHSH, CDR2 LQKENI. On this clonotype: The antigen remains undetermined.

In making TCR cDNA, 5'RACE template switching added a universal primer site and UMIs to it. TCRdb used MiXCR to reprocess the 5' RACE reads, holding one entry per CDR3 protein. The sample includes hundreds of thousands of distinct CDR3 sequences, more than 9% of them seen just once. Sequencing was performed on PBMCs, taken on the day of the yellow fever booster vaccination. This TCR came from a man aged 25-45 years who received the YFV17D yellow fever vaccine. The rearrangement joins TRBV18 to TRBJ2-3, with 9 bases fitting TRBD2. As DNA, the CDR3 is TGTGCCAGCTCCGAAGCGGGAGGCCCTCCTCCGCAGTATTTT. It specifies CASSEAGGPPPQYF. The full variable domain, completed using reference TRBV18 and TRBJ2-3, is NAGVMQNPRHLVRRRGQEARLRCSPMKGHSHVYWYRQLPEEGLKFMVYLQKENIIDESGMPKERFSAEFPKEGPSILRIQQVVRGDSAAYFCASSEAGGPPPQYFGPGTRLTVL.